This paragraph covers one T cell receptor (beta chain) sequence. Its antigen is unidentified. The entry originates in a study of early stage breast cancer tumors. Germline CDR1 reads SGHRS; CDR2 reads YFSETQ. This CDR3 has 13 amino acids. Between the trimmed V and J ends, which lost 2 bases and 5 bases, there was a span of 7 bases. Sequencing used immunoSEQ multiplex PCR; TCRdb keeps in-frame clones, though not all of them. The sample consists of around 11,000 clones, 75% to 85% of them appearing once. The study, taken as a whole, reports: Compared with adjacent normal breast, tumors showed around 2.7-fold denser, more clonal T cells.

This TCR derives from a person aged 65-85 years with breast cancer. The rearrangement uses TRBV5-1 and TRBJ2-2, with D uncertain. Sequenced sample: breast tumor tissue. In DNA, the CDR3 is TGCGCCAGCAGCTTTACAGTTACCGGGGAGCTGTTTTTT. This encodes CASSFTVTGELFF.